Given below is one T cell receptor beta chain in context. Its antigen is as yet unknown. The data were obtained in a study of shared clonotypes between healthy human individuals. Study-wide results and caveats: Sequencing of the sorted subsets was shown by rarefaction to be incomplete despite large depth.

Germline CDR1 reads MNHNS; CDR2 reads SASEGT. CDR3 length: 16 amino acids. Trimming cost V 2 bases and J 5 bases, with 16 bases left between them. Data came from immunoSEQ multiplex PCR; TCRdb stores just in-frame clones and leaves some out. The sample records about 1,500,000 clones, approximately 97% being singletons. The chain links TRBV6-1 to TRBJ1-5; perhaps TRBD1 as D (5 bases). The sequence came from a man aged 25-45 years in good health. Sequenced sample: naive CD4+ T cells sorted from blood. Subset meaning: CD45RA+ positively selected. The CDR3 nucleotides are TGTGCCAGCAGTGAAATGGGGGGTGGAATTGATCAGCCCCAGCATTTT. Translated, it gives CASSEMGGGIDQPQHF.